The clone carrying this T cell receptor beta chain has only a few counts. Its antigen is not identified. The germline V gene encodes CDR1 DFQATT and CDR2 SNEGSKA (reference sequence). This CDR3 is built from 12 residues. V lost 5 bases and J lost 10, with 17 bases in between. This sample is drawn from a study of CD8 T cells in ankylosing spondylitis. Quantitative 5'-RACE with molecular barcodes generated TCR beta libraries. TCRdb independently ran MiXCR on the 5' RACE reads; one entry per CDR3 protein. The repertoire holds almost 250,000 distinct CDR3 sequences, with roughly a third as singletons. Study results and caveats: A TCR beta motif of several highly homologous variants seemed to mark ankylosing spondylitis blood. Certain motif variants had earlier appeared in reactive arthritis synovial fluid and blood. Reported data indicate significant enrichment of disease-linked clones within matched ankylosing spondylitis synovial fluid.

The TCR comes from a male donor with ankylosing spondylitis or in good health (not recorded which). The V and J genes are TRBV20-1 and TRBJ1-1; D gene uncertain. Sequenced sample: blood, either unsorted or a sorted T cell fraction (not recorded which). DNA for the CDR3: TGCAGTGCTCCGGACCGATCTCCCGGAGCTTTCTTT. As protein: CSAPDRSPGAFF.